These 2 T cell receptor beta chains share one sample of origin, sequenced in a study of breast tumors, draining lymph nodes, adjacent tissues. TCRdb reanalysed the multiplex PCR reads using MiXCR and keeps one entry per CDR3 protein. The sample has 20,000 to 25,000 distinct CDR3 sequences; more than 25% are singletons. The material sequenced was breast tumor tissue. Receptors were obtained from a female donor with breast cancer. Some clones in this sample may be carry-over from other donors' samples.

This clonotype was seen repeatedly, ten times or more. J is TRBJ2-1 and V is TRBV9; TRBD1 matches at 8 bases. CDR3 length: 15 amino acids. Germline CDR1 reads SGDLS; CDR2 reads YYNGEE. V gave up 4 bases and J gave up 3 bases; unmatched junction bases: 6. The CDR3 DNA reads as TGTGCCAGCAGCTCTCGGACAGGGAGCTACAATGAGCAGTTCTTC. Amino acids: CASSSRTGSYNEQFF.

This clonotype was seen repeatedly, ten times or more. This chain uses TRBV6-2 or TRBV6-3 with TRBJ2-2; D is unclear. Germline lookup yields CDR1 MNHEY and CDR2 SVGEGT. There are 13 residues in the CDR3. The V end lost 6 bases, the J end lost 4 bases, and 9 bases lay between the germline ends. For the CDR3, the DNA is TGTGCCAGCAGCTCTTTCGCCACCGGGGAGCTGTTTTTT. It codes for CASSSFATGELFF.